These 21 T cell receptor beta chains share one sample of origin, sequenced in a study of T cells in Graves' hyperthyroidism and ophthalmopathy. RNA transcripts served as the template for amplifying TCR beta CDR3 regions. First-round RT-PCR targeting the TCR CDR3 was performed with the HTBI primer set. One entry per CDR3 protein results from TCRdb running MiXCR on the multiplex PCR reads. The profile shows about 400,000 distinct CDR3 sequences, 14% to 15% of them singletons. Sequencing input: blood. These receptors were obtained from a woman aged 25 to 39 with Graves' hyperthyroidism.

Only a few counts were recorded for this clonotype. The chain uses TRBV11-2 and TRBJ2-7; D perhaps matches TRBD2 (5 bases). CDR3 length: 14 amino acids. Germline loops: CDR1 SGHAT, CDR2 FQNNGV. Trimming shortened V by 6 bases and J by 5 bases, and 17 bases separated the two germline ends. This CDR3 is CASRPRARGHEQYF. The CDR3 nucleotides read TGTGCCAGCAGACCTAGGGCCAGAGGGCACGAGCAGTACTTC.

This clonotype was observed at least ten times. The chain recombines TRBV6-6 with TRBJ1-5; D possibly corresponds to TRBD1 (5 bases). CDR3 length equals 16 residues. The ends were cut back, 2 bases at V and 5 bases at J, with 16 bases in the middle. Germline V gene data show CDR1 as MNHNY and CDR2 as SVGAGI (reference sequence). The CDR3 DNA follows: TGTGCCAGCAGTTACACCGGGGGGAACAATGATCAGCCCCAGCATTTT. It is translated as CASSYTGGNNDQPQHF.

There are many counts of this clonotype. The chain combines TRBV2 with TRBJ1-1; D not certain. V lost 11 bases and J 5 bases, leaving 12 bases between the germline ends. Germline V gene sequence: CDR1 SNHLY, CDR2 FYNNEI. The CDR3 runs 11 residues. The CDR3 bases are TGTGCCGGTTCATCGTTGACTGAAGCTTTCTTT. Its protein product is CAGSSLTEAFF. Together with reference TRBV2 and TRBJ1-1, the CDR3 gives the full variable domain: EPEVTQTPSHQVTQMGQEVILRCVPISNHLYFYWYRQILGQKVEFLVSFYNNEISEKSEIFDDQFSVERPDGSNFTLKIRSTKLEDSAMYFCAGSSLTEAFFGQGTRLTVV.

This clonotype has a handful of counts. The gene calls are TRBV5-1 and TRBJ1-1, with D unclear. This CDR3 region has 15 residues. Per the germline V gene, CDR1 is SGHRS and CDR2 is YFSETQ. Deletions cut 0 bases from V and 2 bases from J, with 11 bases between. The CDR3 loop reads CASSLGSTVNTEAFF. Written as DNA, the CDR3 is TGCGCCAGCAGCTTGGGATCAACAGTTAACACTGAAGCTTTCTTT.

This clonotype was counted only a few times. The CDR3 loop is CASAPQGTGQRAKYEQYF. The CDR3, as DNA: TGCGCCAGCGCCCCCCAGGGGACAGGGCAGCGGGCTAAGTACGAGCAGTACTTC. This rearrangement joins TRBV5-1 to TRBJ2-7, with TRBD1 identical over 9 bases. CDR1 and CDR2 from the germline V gene are SGHRS and YFSETQ. The CDR3 is 18 residues long. V lost 7 bases to trimming and J lost 4 bases; unmatched junction nucleotides: 21. Filled out from reference TRBV5-1 and TRBJ2-7, the complete variable domain reads KAGVTQTPRYLIKTRGQQVTLSCSPISGHRSVSWYQQTPGQGLQFLFEYFSETQRNKGNFPGRFSGRQFSNSRSEMNVSTLELGDSALYLCASAPQGTGQRAKYEQYFGPGTRLTVT.

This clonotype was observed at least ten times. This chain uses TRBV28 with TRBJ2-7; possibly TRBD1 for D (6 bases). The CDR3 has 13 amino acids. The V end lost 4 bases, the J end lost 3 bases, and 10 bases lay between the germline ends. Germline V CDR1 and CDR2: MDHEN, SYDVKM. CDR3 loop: CASSWTALYEQYF. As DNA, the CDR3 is TGTGCCAGCAGTTGGACAGCCCTCTACGAGCAGTACTTC.

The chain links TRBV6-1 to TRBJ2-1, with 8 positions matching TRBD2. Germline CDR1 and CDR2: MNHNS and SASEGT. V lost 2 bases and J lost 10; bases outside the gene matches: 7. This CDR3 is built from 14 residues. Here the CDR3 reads CASSERGGGNEQFF. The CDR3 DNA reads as TGTGCCAGCAGTGAAAGGGGCGGGGGGAACGAGCAGTTCTTC.

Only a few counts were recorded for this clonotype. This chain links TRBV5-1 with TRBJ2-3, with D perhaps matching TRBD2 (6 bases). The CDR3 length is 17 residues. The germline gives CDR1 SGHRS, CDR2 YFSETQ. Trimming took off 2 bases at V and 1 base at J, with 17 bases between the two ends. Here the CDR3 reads CASSLTRGTSRTDTQYF. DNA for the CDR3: TGCGCCAGCAGCTTAACCCGCGGGACTTCTCGCACAGATACGCAGTATTTT. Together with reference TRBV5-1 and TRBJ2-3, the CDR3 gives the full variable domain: KAGVTQTPRYLIKTRGQQVTLSCSPISGHRSVSWYQQTPGQGLQFLFEYFSETQRNKGNFPGRFSGRQFSNSRSEMNVSTLELGDSALYLCASSLTRGTSRTDTQYFGPGTRLTVL.

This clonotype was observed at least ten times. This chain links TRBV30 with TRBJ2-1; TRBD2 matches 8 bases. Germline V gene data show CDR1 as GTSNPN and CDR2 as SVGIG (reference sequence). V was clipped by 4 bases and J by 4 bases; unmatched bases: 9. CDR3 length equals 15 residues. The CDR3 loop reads CAWIPTGGIYNEQFF. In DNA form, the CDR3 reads TGTGCCTGGATTCCTACGGGAGGGATTTACAATGAGCAGTTCTTC. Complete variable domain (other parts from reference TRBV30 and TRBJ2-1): SQTIHQWPATLVQPVGSPLSLECTVEGTSNPNLYWYRQAAGRGLQLLFYSVGIGQISSEVPQNLSASRPQDRQFILSSKKLLLSDSGFYLCAWIPTGGIYNEQFFGPGTRLTVL.

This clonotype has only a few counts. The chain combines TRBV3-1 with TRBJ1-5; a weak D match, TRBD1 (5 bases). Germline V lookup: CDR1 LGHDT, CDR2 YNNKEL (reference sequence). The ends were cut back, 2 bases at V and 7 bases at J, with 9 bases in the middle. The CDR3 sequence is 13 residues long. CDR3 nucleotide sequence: TGTGCCAGCAGCCAACCGGGGGTGCAGCCCCAGCATTTT. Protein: CASSQPGVQPQHF. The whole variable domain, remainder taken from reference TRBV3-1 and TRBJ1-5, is DTAVSQTPKYLVTQMGNDKSIKCEQNLGHDTMYWYKQDSKKFLKIMFSYNNKELIINETVPNRFSPKSPDKAHLNLHINSLELGDSAVYFCASSQPGVQPQHFGDGTRLSIL.

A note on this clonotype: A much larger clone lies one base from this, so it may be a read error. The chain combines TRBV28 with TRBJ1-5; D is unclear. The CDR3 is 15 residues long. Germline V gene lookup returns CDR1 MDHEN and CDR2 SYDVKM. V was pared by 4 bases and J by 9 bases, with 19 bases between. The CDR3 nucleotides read TGTGCCAGCAGTTCCCCGCCAGCGCTCGATCGGCCCCAGCATTTT. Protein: CASSSPPALDRPQHF.

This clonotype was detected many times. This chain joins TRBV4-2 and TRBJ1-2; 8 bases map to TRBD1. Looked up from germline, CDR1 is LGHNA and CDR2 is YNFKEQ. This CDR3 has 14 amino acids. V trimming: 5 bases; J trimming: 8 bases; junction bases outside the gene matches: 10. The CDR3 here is CASSRTGTERGYTF. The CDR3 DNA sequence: TGTGCCAGCAGCAGGACAGGGACGGAGAGGGGCTACACCTTC.

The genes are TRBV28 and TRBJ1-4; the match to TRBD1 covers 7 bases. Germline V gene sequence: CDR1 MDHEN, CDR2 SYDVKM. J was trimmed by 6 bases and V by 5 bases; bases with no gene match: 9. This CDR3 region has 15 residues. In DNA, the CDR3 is TGTGCCAGCAGTCCAGGGGACAGAGAGCATGAAAAACTGTTTTTT. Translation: CASSPGDREHEKLFF.

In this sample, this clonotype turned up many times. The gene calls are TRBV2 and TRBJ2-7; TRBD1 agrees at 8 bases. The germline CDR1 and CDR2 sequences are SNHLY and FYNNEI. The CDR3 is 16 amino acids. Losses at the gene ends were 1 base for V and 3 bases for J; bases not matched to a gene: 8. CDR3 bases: TGTGCCAGCAGTGAAGGACCAGGGGGCGCAAACTACGAGCAGTACTTC. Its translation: CASSEGPGGANYEQYF.

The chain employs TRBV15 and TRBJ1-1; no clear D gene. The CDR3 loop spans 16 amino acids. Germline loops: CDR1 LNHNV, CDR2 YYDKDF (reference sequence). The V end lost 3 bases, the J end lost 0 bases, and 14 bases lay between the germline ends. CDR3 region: CATSSAFWQMNTEAFF. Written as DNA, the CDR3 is TGTGCCACCAGCAGCGCCTTTTGGCAGATGAACACTGAAGCTTTCTTT.

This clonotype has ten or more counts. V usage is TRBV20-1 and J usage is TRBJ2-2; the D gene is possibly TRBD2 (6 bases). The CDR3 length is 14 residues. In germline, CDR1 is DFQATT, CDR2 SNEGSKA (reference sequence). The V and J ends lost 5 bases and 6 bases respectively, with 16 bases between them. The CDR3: CSAPRDSPAGELFF. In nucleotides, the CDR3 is TGCAGTGCTCCTCGGGACTCCCCGGCCGGGGAGCTGTTTTTT.

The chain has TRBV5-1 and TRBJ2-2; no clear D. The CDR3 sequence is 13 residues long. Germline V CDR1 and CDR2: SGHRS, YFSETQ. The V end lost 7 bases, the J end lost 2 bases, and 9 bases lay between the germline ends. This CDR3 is CASGQINTGELFF. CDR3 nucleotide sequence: TGCGCCAGCGGTCAGATAAACACCGGGGAGCTGTTTTTT.

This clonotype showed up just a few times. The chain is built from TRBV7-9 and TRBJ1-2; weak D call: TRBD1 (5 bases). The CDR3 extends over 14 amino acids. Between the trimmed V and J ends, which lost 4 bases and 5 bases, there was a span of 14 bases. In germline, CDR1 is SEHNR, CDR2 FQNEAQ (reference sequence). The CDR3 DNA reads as TGTGCCAGCAGCTCCAATGCAGGGCCTTATGGCTACACCTTC. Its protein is CASSSNAGPYGYTF. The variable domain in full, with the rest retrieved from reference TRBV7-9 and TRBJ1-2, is DTGVSQNPRHKITKRGQNVTFRCDPISEHNRLYWYRQTLGQGPEFLTYFQNEAQLEKSRLLSDRFSAERPKGSFSTLEIQRTEQGDSAMYLCASSSNAGPYGYTFGSGTRLTVV.

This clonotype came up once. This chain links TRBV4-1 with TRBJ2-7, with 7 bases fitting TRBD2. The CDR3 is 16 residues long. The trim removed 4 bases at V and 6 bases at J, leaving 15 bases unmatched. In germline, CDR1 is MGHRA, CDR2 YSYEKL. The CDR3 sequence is CASSPLIRSPGGEQYF. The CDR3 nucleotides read TGCGCCAGCAGCCCCTTAATCCGGTCTCCGGGAGGCGAGCAGTACTTC.

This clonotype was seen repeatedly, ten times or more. The CDR3 DNA reads as TGTGCCAGCAGCCTACAGGGACTAGCGGGAGGCGCAGATACGCAGTATTTT. The encoded protein is CASSLQGLAGGADTQYF. The chain links TRBV3-1 to TRBJ2-3; 15 positions match TRBD2. With V trimmed by 4 bases and J by 4 bases, 6 bases remained unmatched. CDR1 LGHDT and CDR2 YNNKEL come from the germline V gene (reference sequence). The CDR3 length is 17 residues.

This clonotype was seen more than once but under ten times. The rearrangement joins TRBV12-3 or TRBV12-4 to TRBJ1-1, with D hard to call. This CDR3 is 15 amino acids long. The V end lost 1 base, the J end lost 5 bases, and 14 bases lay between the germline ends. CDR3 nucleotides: TGTGCCAGCAGTTTAGAGGCCGGTGGGCTGACTGAAGCTTTCTTT. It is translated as CASSLEAGGLTEAFF.